The 12 T cell receptor beta chains below were found in one sample sequenced in a study of cytomegalovirus exposure and HLA in healthy donors. The PCR had 60 Vbeta and 13 Jbeta primers. Produced via immunoSEQ multiplex PCR; TCRdb's table is partial and in-frame only. The table has approximately 150,000 clones, 79% seen once. What was sequenced was PBMCs. Receptor source: a man over 45 in good health and CMV-seropositive.

V is TRBV5-1 and J is TRBJ1-6, with 9 bases fitting TRBD1. This CDR3 region has 15 residues. Germline values: CDR1 SGHRS, CDR2 YFSETQ. V lost 0 bases, J lost 7 bases, and 2 bases stayed unmatched. CDR3 sequence (DNA): TGCGCCAGCAGCTTGGGGACAGGGGAAAATTCACCCCTCCACTTT. Translation gives CASSLGTGENSPLHF.

Here the CDR3 DNA reads TGTGCCAGCAGTGGGGACAGGGGGAACACTGAAGCTTTCTTT. Its translation: CASSGDRGNTEAFF. The chain recombines TRBV2 with TRBJ1-1; 10 nucleotides agree with TRBD1. The V gene's germline CDR1 is SNHLY and CDR2 FYNNEI. The V gene end was trimmed by 4 bases and the J gene end by 1 base; junction bases not matched to a gene: 0. The CDR3 has 14 residues. Using reference TRBV2 and TRBJ1-1 for the parts outside the CDR3, the full variable domain is EPEVTQTPSHQVTQMGQEVILRCVPISNHLYFYWYRQILGQKVEFLVSFYNNEISEKSEIFDDQFSVERPDGSNFTLKIRSTKLEDSAMYFCASSGDRGNTEAFFGQGTRLTVV.

This chain joins TRBV6-5 and TRBJ1-1; 7 nucleotides align to TRBD1. Looked up from germline, CDR1 is MNHEY and CDR2 is SVGAGI. CDR3 length: 14 residues. V shed 10 bases and J 10 bases; nucleotides not matched to a gene: 18. The CDR3 DNA reads as TGTGCCACCACCCGGGACAGCTTCGTTCCCGTAGCTTTCTTT. It is translated as CATTRDSFVPVAFF.

The gene calls are TRBV4-2 and TRBJ2-7, with TRBD1 identical over 8 bases. This CDR3 region has 16 residues. V lost 3 bases, J lost 1 base, and 8 bases stayed unmatched. From germline, CDR1 is LGHNA and CDR2 YNFKEQ. Written as DNA, the CDR3 is TGTGCCAGCAGCCAGGGGGGACAGGTGACTTCCTACGAGCAGTACTTC. Translation gives CASSQGGQVTSYEQYF.

This chain links TRBV7-6 with TRBJ2-7, with D perhaps TRBD1 (6 bases). The CDR3 runs to 13 residues. With 1 base removed from V and 4 bases from J, the gap between germline ends came to 8 bases. Germline-derived CDR1 and CDR2 are SGHVS and FNYEAQ. The CDR3 spells CASSLDRGYEQYF. Here the CDR3 DNA reads TGTGCCAGCAGCTTAGATAGGGGGTACGAGCAGTACTTC.

This clone was counted between two and nine times. This rearrangement joins TRBV19 to TRBJ2-1; D remains unclear. In germline, CDR1 is LNHDA, CDR2 SQIVND (reference sequence). The V gene lost 2 bases and the J gene lost 8 bases, with 13 bases spanning the gap. The CDR3 is 14 amino acids. The CDR3 loop is CASSILGGDYEQFF. In DNA, the CDR3 is TGTGCCAGTAGTATACTAGGCGGAGACTATGAGCAGTTCTTC.

The genes are TRBV7-2 and TRBJ2-2; D possibly corresponds to TRBD2 (6 bases). The CDR3 loop spans 15 amino acids. CDR1 and CDR2 (germline): SGHTA, FQGNSA. The V end lost 3 bases, the J end lost 6 bases, and 14 bases lay between the germline ends. CDR3 sequence (DNA): TGTGCCAGCAGCTTTAACGTCGGGAGTGCCGGGGAGCTGTTTTTT. Protein product: CASSFNVGSAGELFF.

The chain joins TRBV2 to TRBJ2-3; no reliable D call. From germline, CDR1 is SNHLY and CDR2 FYNNEI. Trimming took off 7 bases at V and 6 bases at J, with 11 bases between the two ends. The CDR3 is 12 amino acids. The DNA of the CDR3 is TGTGCCAGCACGCGTGAGGTGGATACGCAGTATTTT. Translating gives CASTREVDTQYF.

With respect to this clone: At one end, the junction sequence differs from germline, possibly due to a read error. CDR3 amino acids: CASSANSGGDTGELFF. The DNA for the CDR3 is TGTGCTAGCAGCGCAAACTCGGGGGGTGACACCGGGGAGCTGTTTTTT. J is TRBJ2-2 and V is TRBV7-7, with 7 bases fitting TRBD2. Per the germline V gene, CDR1 is SSHAT and CDR2 is FNYEAQ (reference sequence). This CDR3 is 16 amino acids long.

This sequence joins TRBV11-3 and TRBJ2-1, with TRBD1 matching over 7 bases. Trimming cost V 5 bases and J 1 base; bases outside gene matches: 5. The germline V gene has CDR1 SGHNT and CDR2 YENEEA. The CDR3 covers 15 residues. This CDR3 is CASSLRQGSYNEQFF. Here the CDR3 DNA reads TGTGCCAGCAGCCTCCGACAGGGATCCTACAATGAGCAGTTCTTC. The variable domain in full, completed from reference TRBV11-3 and TRBJ2-1, reads EAGVVQSPRYKIIEKKQPVAFWCNPISGHNTLYWYLQNLGQGPELLIRYENEEAVDDSQLPKDRFSAERLKGVDSTLKIQPAELGDSAVYLCASSLRQGSYNEQFFGPGTRLTVL.

The V and J genes are TRBV4-1 and TRBJ2-1; 10 bases agree with TRBD2. The CDR3 spans 17 residues. Germline V gene sequence: CDR1 MGHRA, CDR2 YSYEKL. V shed 4 bases and J 7 bases; nucleotides not matched to a gene: 13. Written as DNA, the CDR3 is TGCGCCAGCAGCCTGGGAAGAGCTAGCGGGAGTAGGAATGAGCAGTTCTTC. Amino acid sequence: CASSLGRASGSRNEQFF.

V usage is TRBV5-6 and J usage is TRBJ2-7, with 7 bases aligning to TRBD2. The J segment lost 1 base and the V segment lost 5 bases, leaving 9 bases of the junction unmatched. The CDR3 is made up of 15 amino acids. CDR1 and CDR2 (germline): SGHDT, YYEEEE. The CDR3: CASRLSGGGSYEQYF. The CDR3 coding sequence is TGTGCCAGCAGGCTATCGGGAGGCGGGTCCTACGAGCAGTACTTC.